This entry lists 21 T cell receptor beta chains sequenced from one sample in a study of Tregs in tolerant kidney transplant recipients. Profiled with immunoSEQ multiplex PCR; TCRdb holds only in-frame clones, not every one. There are 100,000 to 150,000 clones in the sample; 85% to 95% occur only once, and approximately 0.59% lies in the top ten. Sequences were obtained from CD4+ T cells from blood. Every receptor here comes from a human donor in good health.

The chain couples TRBV5-4 to TRBJ2-1; possibly TRBD2 for D (6 bases). CDR3 length equals 14 residues. The ends were cut back, 1 base at V and 7 bases at J, with 12 bases in the middle. CDR1 is SGHNT, CDR2 YYREEE, per germline (reference sequence). DNA of the CDR3: TGTGCCAGCAGCTTGTTCGGGAGTCAAAATGAGCAGTTCTTC. It is translated as CASSLFGSQNEQFF.

This clone has just one count. The chain joins TRBV2 to TRBJ1-2; no clear D. The V gene's germline CDR1 is SNHLY and CDR2 FYNNEI. The CDR3 is made up of 16 amino acids. Trimming took off 2 bases at V and 4 bases at J, with 17 bases between the two ends. In nucleotides, the CDR3 is TGTGCCAGCAGTGAAAATTACGGTCTTACAAGCTATGGCTACACCTTC. This translates into CASSENYGLTSYGYTF.

This rearrangement joins TRBV5-1 to TRBJ2-7, with 10 positions matching TRBD1. In germline, CDR1 is SGHRS, CDR2 YFSETQ. The CDR3 has 15 amino acids. The ends lost 5 bases at V and 4 bases at J; junction bases unmatched: 9. The CDR3 region is CASSWGDRGWYEQYF. The CDR3 DNA sequence: TGCGCCAGCAGTTGGGGGGACAGGGGTTGGTACGAGCAGTACTTC.

This rearrangement joins TRBV7-8 to TRBJ1-5; no clear D gene. CDR1 and CDR2 (germline): SGHVS, FQNEAQ. V was clipped by 5 bases and J by 9 bases, with 20 bases between them. The CDR3 runs 15 residues. The CDR3 bases are TGTGCCAGCAGCCCAGCCCGGGTGTTCGTGTGGCCCCAGCATTTT. Translation gives CASSPARVFVWPQHF.

The rearrangement joins TRBV5-6 to TRBJ2-1, with D uncertain. The V gene's germline CDR1 is SGHDT and CDR2 YYEEEE. V was cut by 0 bases and J by 5 bases, with 9 bases left in between. The CDR3 is made up of 14 amino acids. The CDR3 bases are TGTGCCAGCAGCTTGGGCCAACAAAACAATGAGCAGTTCTTC. This sequence encodes CASSLGQQNNEQFF. The whole variable domain, filled in from reference TRBV5-6 and TRBJ2-1, reads DAGVTQSPTHLIKTRGQQVTLRCSPKSGHDTVSWYQQALGQGPQFIFQYYEEEERQRGNFPDRFSGHQFPNYSSELNVNALLLGDSALYLCASSLGQQNNEQFFGPGTRLTVL.

This clone was counted between two and nine times. This rearrangement joins TRBV2 to TRBJ1-5, with D hard to call. The ends were cut back, 2 bases at V and 4 bases at J, with 6 bases in the middle. This CDR3 is built from 13 residues. CDR1 SNHLY and CDR2 FYNNEI come from the germline V gene. For the CDR3, the DNA is TGTGCCAGCAGTGAATGGGTTAATCAGCCCCAGCATTTT. Its translation: CASSEWVNQPQHF.

Regarding this clone: One junction end does not reproduce the germline sequence, and a read error may be involved. The rearrangement joins TRBV6-5 to TRBJ1-2, with D perhaps TRBD1 (6 bases). This CDR3 spans 12 amino acids. From germline, CDR1 is MNHEY and CDR2 SVGAGI. The CDR3 sequence: CASSYSDRVSPF. In DNA form, the CDR3 reads TGTGCCAGCAGTTACTCGGACAGAGTATCGCCCTTC.

V is TRBV5-1 and J is TRBJ2-2, with TRBD1 identical over 9 bases. CDR3 size: 15 residues. The V gene's germline CDR1 is SGHRS and CDR2 YFSETQ. Losses at the gene ends were 2 bases for V and 5 bases for J; bases not matched to a gene: 4. The CDR3 loop is CASSFGTGWTGELFF. The CDR3 nucleotides read TGCGCCAGCAGCTTCGGGACAGGGTGGACCGGGGAGCTGTTTTTT.

J is TRBJ2-3 and V is TRBV4-1; no clear D gene. This CDR3 contains 13 residues. CDR1 is MGHRA and CDR2 is YSYEKL in the germline V gene. V was shortened by 7 bases and J by 2 bases, with 10 bases between the two germline ends. The CDR3 spells CASIAPFTDTQYF. CDR3 DNA: TGCGCCAGCATAGCACCCTTCACAGATACGCAGTATTTT.

The rearrangement links TRBV7-6 to TRBJ1-1; no reliable D call. CDR1 and CDR2 (germline): SGHVS, FNYEAQ. CDR3 length: 15 residues. Trimming took off 5 bases at V and 2 bases at J, with 15 bases between the two ends. This CDR3 is CASSLRRLGNTEAFF. The CDR3 DNA reads TGTGCCAGCAGCCTAAGGCGGCTCGGAAACACTGAAGCTTTCTTT.

This sequence joins TRBV19 and TRBJ1-4; D is unresolved. There are 14 residues in the CDR3. V dropped 0 bases and J dropped 4 bases, with 6 bases sitting between them. CDR1 LNHDA and CDR2 SQIVND come from the germline V gene (reference sequence). CDR3 sequence: CASSIDDLNEKLFF. The CDR3 DNA follows: TGTGCCAGTAGTATAGATGACCTTAATGAAAAACTGTTTTTT. Complete variable domain (other parts from reference TRBV19 and TRBJ1-4): DGGITQSPKYLFRKEGQNVTLSCEQNLNHDAMYWYRQDPGQGLRLIYYSQIVNDFQKGDIAEGYSVSREKKESFPLTVTSAQKNPTAFYLCASSIDDLNEKLFFGSGTQLSVL.

The chain links TRBV30 to TRBJ2-7; tentative D call: TRBD2 (6 bases). V lost 3 bases and J lost 2, with 14 bases in between. Germline V gives CDR1 GTSNPN, CDR2 SVGIG (reference sequence). This CDR3 has 14 amino acids. Here the CDR3 reads CAWRVSGFTYEQYF. DNA for the CDR3: TGTGCCTGGAGGGTTAGCGGATTTACCTACGAGCAGTACTTC.

The V gene is TRBV11-1, the J gene TRBJ1-1; D is uncertain. This CDR3 contains 13 residues. V was shortened by 5 bases and J by 2 bases, with 9 bases between the two germline ends. The germline V gene encodes CDR1 SGHAT and CDR2 FQDESV (reference sequence). The DNA for the CDR3 is TGTGCCAGCAGCCTGGCCTTAAACACTGAAGCTTTCTTT. Protein: CASSLALNTEAFF. Supplemented by reference TRBV11-1 and TRBJ1-1, the full variable domain reads EAEVAQSPRYKITEKSQAVAFWCDPISGHATLYWYRQILGQGPELLVQFQDESVVDDSQLPKDRFSAERLKGVDSTLKIQPAELGDSAMYLCASSLALNTEAFFGQGTRLTVV.

The chain has TRBV30 and TRBJ1-6; D ambiguous. V lost 0 bases, J lost 7 bases, and 13 bases lay in between. This CDR3 comprises 15 residues. CDR1 and CDR2 from the germline V gene are GTSNPN and SVGIG (reference sequence). The CDR3 bases are TGTGCCTGGAGTGTAGCGGGGAAGGCCAATTCACCCCTCCACTTT. This gives the protein CAWSVAGKANSPLHF.

The V gene is TRBV5-1, the J gene TRBJ2-5; no definite D call. This CDR3 region has 14 residues. V lost 2 bases and J 0 bases, leaving 8 bases between the germline ends. CDR1 and CDR2 (germline): SGHRS, YFSETQ. CDR3 region: CASSFEANQETQYF. CDR3 coding DNA: TGCGCCAGCAGCTTTGAAGCAAACCAAGAGACCCAGTACTTC.

The chain joins TRBV27 to TRBJ2-6; unclear D gene. V lost 8 bases and J 0 bases, leaving 11 bases between the germline ends. This CDR3 region has 15 residues. Germline CDR1 is MNHEY and CDR2 is SMNVEV (reference sequence). Written as DNA, the CDR3 is TGTGCCAGCCAGGAGTTGGGCTCTGGGGCCAACGTCCTGACTTTC. The encoded protein is CASQELGSGANVLTF.

The chain uses TRBV9 and TRBJ2-1; D possibly corresponds to TRBD2 (5 bases). CDR3 length equals 17 residues. V shed 3 bases and J shed 0 bases, with 16 bases lying between them. Germline V gene lookup returns CDR1 SGDLS and CDR2 YYNGEE. The CDR3 loop is CASSASGSVNSYNEQFF. CDR3 nucleotides: TGTGCCAGCAGCGCGAGCGGTAGCGTAAACTCCTACAATGAGCAGTTCTTC. The variable domain in full, completed from reference TRBV9 and TRBJ2-1, reads DSGVTQTPKHLITATGQRVTLRCSPRSGDLSVYWYQQSLDQGLQFLIQYYNGEERAKGNILERFSAQQFPDLHSELNLSSLELGDSALYFCASSASGSVNSYNEQFFGPGTRLTVL.

The chain recombines TRBV6-5 with TRBJ1-2; no clear D. There are 11 residues in the CDR3. Germline CDR1 reads MNHEY; CDR2 reads SVGAGI. Trimming stripped 7 bases from V and 8 bases from J, with 11 bases between. The CDR3 region has the DNA TGTGCCAGCACCAAAGGCAGGGGCTACACCTTC. Translated: CASTKGRGYTF.

The V and J genes are TRBV19 and TRBJ2-1; 8 positions match TRBD1. Trimming at V came to 7 bases and at J to 6 bases, leaving 5 bases not matched to a gene. The CDR3 sequence is 13 residues long. Germline lookup yields CDR1 LNHDA and CDR2 SQIVND (reference sequence). The CDR3 loop reads CASTSGTGNEQFF. Here the CDR3 DNA reads TGTGCCAGTACCTCAGGGACAGGCAATGAGCAGTTCTTC.

V gene TRBV5-1 combines with J gene TRBJ2-7; 9 positions agree with TRBD1. V was clipped by 0 bases and J by 3 bases; unmatched bases: 4. The CDR3 consists of 15 residues. The germline V gene encodes CDR1 SGHRS and CDR2 YFSETQ. CDR3 sequence: CASSLEGDRVYEQYF. CDR3 coding DNA: TGCGCCAGCAGCTTGGAAGGGGACAGGGTCTACGAGCAGTACTTC.

The rearrangement uses TRBV19 and TRBJ2-5; perhaps TRBD2 as D (5 bases). The germline V gene has CDR1 LNHDA and CDR2 SQIVND (reference sequence). V was trimmed by 5 bases and J by 3 bases, leaving 13 bases between them. The CDR3 extends over 14 amino acids. CDR3 region: CASSLRLTKETQYF. DNA of the CDR3: TGTGCCAGTAGTCTTAGACTAACCAAAGAGACCCAGTACTTC.